Below, 11 T cell receptor beta chains from the same sample are listed, as sequenced in a study of shared clonotypes between healthy human individuals (dated by TCRdb to 2020 to 2021). Libraries were made using the immunoSEQ multiplex PCR assay. As stored in TCRdb, this immuneACCESS dataset retains in-frame rearrangements with V and J assigned. A fraction of the clones does not appear; measured against another copy, unresolved V genes explain less than half of the discrepancy, and the remainder lacks a known reason. The table for this sample lists over a million clones; around 78% of them were counted only once. The ten largest clones add up to more than 0.55% of the sample. The material sequenced was memory CD4+ T cells from PBMCs. The intended sense of this specimen's cell subset or site label: CD45RA-negative fraction. All receptors come from a man between 18 and 29 years old in good health. Some clones in this sample may be carry-over from other donors' samples.

The J gene is TRBJ2-3, the V gene TRBV28; TRBD2 matches at 9 bases. Germline-derived CDR1 and CDR2 are MDHEN and SYDVKM. V trimming: 8 bases; J trimming: 4 bases; junction bases outside the gene matches: 7. This CDR3 spans 14 amino acids. CDR3 region: CASSSSGIADTQYF. Written as DNA, the CDR3 is TGTGCCAGCTCCTCTAGCGGGATAGCAGATACGCAGTATTTT.

The chain recombines TRBV5-8 with TRBJ2-7; no firm D call. With 0 bases removed from V and 3 bases from J, the gap between germline ends came to 4 bases. Germline CDR1 is SGHTS and CDR2 is YDEGEE. The CDR3 loop spans 12 amino acids. CDR3 DNA sequence: TGTGCCAGCAGCTTGGCTATCTACGAGCAGTACTTC. Translating gives CASSLAIYEQYF.

The table lists this clone with many counts. The V call is TRBV5-6, the J call TRBJ1-2; D not certain. The germline gives CDR1 SGHDT, CDR2 YYEEEE. The CDR3 loop spans 13 amino acids. V was clipped by 3 bases and J by 8 bases, with 14 bases between them. The CDR3 nucleotides read TGTGCCAGCAGCTACCGAATCCGTGAAGGCTACACCTTC. Translation: CASSYRIREGYTF.

This chain links TRBV18 with TRBJ2-1; D may be TRBD1 or TRBD2 (5 bases each). The CDR3 spans 18 residues. V lost 3 bases and J 5 bases, leaving 23 bases between the germline ends. Germline values: CDR1 KGHSH, CDR2 LQKENI. The CDR3 DNA sequence: TGTGCCAGCTCACCCCCCCGGGGAAGTGGGGCCAAAGACAATGAGCAGTTCTTC. Its protein product is CASSPPRGSGAKDNEQFF.

The chain is built from TRBV28 and TRBJ2-3; maybe TRBD1 (6 bases). From germline, CDR1 is MDHEN and CDR2 SYDVKM. V lost 6 bases and J 1 base, leaving 8 bases between the germline ends. The CDR3 spans 13 residues. The CDR3 sequence: CASREGGTDTQYF. In DNA, the CDR3 is TGTGCCAGCAGAGAGGGGGGCACAGATACGCAGTATTTT.

J is TRBJ2-3 and V is TRBV7-9, with D possibly being TRBD2 (5 bases). V lost 5 bases to trimming and J lost 4 bases, with 16 bases between them. This CDR3 is 15 amino acids long. Germline lookup yields CDR1 SEHNR and CDR2 FQNEAQ (reference sequence). CDR3 loop: CASSLVSGRADTQYF. DNA for the CDR3: TGTGCCAGCAGCCTAGTAAGCGGCCGGGCAGATACGCAGTATTTT.

The chain is built from TRBV11-2 and TRBJ1-5; D is perhaps TRBD1 (6 bases). Germline loops: CDR1 SGHAT, CDR2 FQNNGV. Trimming shortened V by 5 bases and J by 7 bases, and 18 bases separated the two germline ends. This CDR3 has 15 amino acids. The CDR3 loop is CASSPTGQKWQPQHF. CDR3 nucleotide sequence: TGTGCCAGCAGCCCGACAGGTCAGAAGTGGCAGCCCCAGCATTTT.

The chain has TRBV6-6 and TRBJ2-2, with D possibly matching TRBD2 (5 bases). Per the germline V gene, CDR1 is MNHNY and CDR2 is SVGAGI (reference sequence). Trimming took 8 bases from V and 0 from J, leaving 16 bases between them. There are 16 residues in the CDR3. The CDR3 nucleotides are TGTGCCAGCGTGAGGGTCCCGACCGCGAACACCGGGGAGCTGTTTTTT. Its translation: CASVRVPTANTGELFF.

CDR3 region: CASSFSGYPEGYTF. In DNA, the CDR3 is TGTGCCAGCAGTTTCTCGGGGTATCCGGAGGGCTACACCTTC. This chain links TRBV28 with TRBJ1-2; D gene ambiguous. Germline CDR1 and CDR2: MDHEN and SYDVKM. V gave up 3 bases and J gave up 8 bases, with 16 bases separating them. CDR3 length equals 14 residues.

V and J are TRBV11-2 and TRBJ1-1; the match to TRBD1 covers 7 bases. The length of the CDR3 is 12 residues. The V and J ends lost 0 bases and 8 bases, in that order; junction bases with no gene match: 0. Germline CDR1 SGHAT, CDR2 FQNNGV. This CDR3 reads CASSLETGEAFF. The CDR3 DNA sequence: TGTGCCAGCAGCTTAGAGACAGGGGAAGCTTTCTTT.

This clone was seen more than once but under ten times. The CDR3 bases are TGCAGGCTCCCGGTGACTGAAGCTTTCTTT. This encodes CRLPVTEAFF. The chain couples TRBV20-1 to TRBJ1-1; D is unclear. CDR3 size: 10 residues. Germline V lookup: CDR1 DFQATT, CDR2 SNEGSKA (reference sequence).